This T cell receptor (beta chain) was documented in a study of cytomegalovirus exposure and HLA in healthy donors. Germline trimming cut 0 bases from V and 9 bases from J; bases unmatched to any gene: 12. Germline CDR1 is LGHNA and CDR2 is YSLEER. The CDR3 loop spans 18 amino acids. Primers for the PCR totalled 60 Vbeta and 13 Jbeta. The method was immunoSEQ multiplex PCR; TCRdb's version includes in-frame clones alone and lacks a portion of them. The table has about 110,000 clones, more than 65% seen once; the top ten hold around 0.79%. This sequence originates from a woman aged 25 to 39 in good health and CMV-seronegative. Input material: PBMCs. The chain couples TRBV4-3 to TRBJ2-1; 12 bases line up with TRBD1. CDR3 in amino acids: CASSQELGGTGGQREQFF. CDR3 DNA: TGCGCCAGCAGCCAAGAATTAGGTGGGACAGGGGGCCAACGTGAGCAGTTCTTC.